Each of the 20 T cell receptor beta chains below was sequenced from the same sample in a study of cytomegalovirus exposure and HLA in healthy donors. The PCR employed 60 Vbeta primers together with 13 Jbeta primers. Assay: immunoSEQ multiplex PCR; the TCRdb copy retains only in-frame clones and omits some. The sample yields nearly 110,000 clones, 70% to 80% seen once. The sequenced sample consisted of PBMCs. Receptor source: a boy aged 5-17 years in good health and CMV-seronegative.

This clone showed up just a few times. V gene TRBV10-3 combines with J gene TRBJ1-6; D is unclear. The CDR3 is 14 amino acids. Trimming removed 2 bases at V and 7 bases at J, with 9 bases between. CDR1 and CDR2 (germline): ENHRY, SYGVKD. The CDR3 bases are TGTGCCATCAGTGAGGAGGGCCCCAATTCACCCCTCCACTTT. Encoded protein: CAISEEGPNSPLHF.

In this sample, this clone turned up once. The gene calls are TRBV7-9 and TRBJ1-2; D perhaps matches TRBD1 (5 bases). Trimming stripped 5 bases from V and 5 bases from J, with 15 bases between. The CDR3 runs 14 residues. Germline V gene data show CDR1 as SEHNR and CDR2 as FQNEAQ (reference sequence). This chain's CDR3 is CASSPSGKTYGYTF. In DNA, the CDR3 is TGTGCCAGCAGCCCATCAGGGAAAACTTATGGCTACACCTTC.

The V and J genes are TRBV2 and TRBJ2-7, with TRBD2 matching 9 bases. The CDR3 is 18 residues long. The germline CDR1 and CDR2 sequences are SNHLY and FYNNEI. The trim removed 7 bases at V and 0 bases at J, leaving 16 bases unmatched. The CDR3 DNA reads TGTGCCAGCACATTTCCCGGGACTAGCATCCTCCTCTCCTACGAGCAGTACTTC. Its protein product is CASTFPGTSILLSYEQYF. Looking up the rest from reference TRBV2 and TRBJ2-7 gives the full variable domain: EPEVTQTPSHQVTQMGQEVILRCVPISNHLYFYWYRQILGQKVEFLVSFYNNEISEKSEIFDDQFSVERPDGSNFTLKIRSTKLEDSAMYFCASTFPGTSILLSYEQYFGPGTRLTVT.

The rearrangement uses TRBV5-6 and TRBJ2-7; D is ambiguous. This CDR3 contains 13 residues. CDR1 is SGHDT, CDR2 YYEEEE, per germline. V was cut by 5 bases and J by 4 bases, with 13 bases left in between. The CDR3 nucleotides are TGTGCCAGCAGTCCACCTGAGTCTTACGAGCAGTACTTC. It specifies CASSPPESYEQYF.

Here the CDR3 reads CASSLVSLYEQYF. The CDR3 nucleotides are TGTGCCAGCAGCTTAGTATCACTCTACGAGCAGTACTTC. The chain carries TRBV7-2 and TRBJ2-7; D unresolved. Trimming took off 1 base at V and 3 bases at J, with 7 bases between the two ends. CDR1 SGHTA and CDR2 FQGNSA come from the germline V gene. CDR3 length: 13 residues.

This chain connects TRBV10-3 to TRBJ2-1; 8 bases map to TRBD2. Germline V CDR1 and CDR2: ENHRY, SYGVKD. This CDR3 comprises 13 residues. V lost 2 bases and J lost 6; bases outside the gene matches: 0. The CDR3 here is CAISERGGNEQFF. The CDR3 DNA follows: TGTGCCATCAGTGAGCGGGGGGGCAATGAGCAGTTCTTC.

This rearrangement joins TRBV6-1 to TRBJ1-3; possibly TRBD1 for D (5 bases). CDR1 is MNHNS, CDR2 SASEGT, per germline. The V gene lost 0 bases and the J gene lost 9 bases, with 18 bases spanning the gap. CDR3 length: 16 residues. CDR3 residues: CASSEARTSRGGTIYF. The CDR3 DNA is TGTGCCAGCAGTGAAGCGCGGACATCAAGGGGTGGCACCATATATTTT.

DNA for the CDR3: TGTGCCAGCAGCCCCTCGGTGGGGGCCCCCTCCTACGAGCAGTACTTC. Its translation is CASSPSVGAPSYEQYF. This sequence joins TRBV7-2 and TRBJ2-7, with D perhaps matching TRBD1 (6 bases). Trimming removed 5 bases at V and 0 bases at J, with 17 bases between. The V gene's germline CDR1 is SGHTA and CDR2 FQGNSA. CDR3 length: 16 residues. Together with reference TRBV7-2 and TRBJ2-7, the CDR3 gives the full variable domain: GAGVSQSPSNKVTEKGKDVELRCDPISGHTALYWYRQSLGQGLEFLIYFQGNSAPDKSGLPSDRFSAERTGGSVSTLTIQRTQQEDSAVYLCASSPSVGAPSYEQYFGPGTRLTVT.

The V and J genes are TRBV7-2 and TRBJ2-5; 9 bases are a match to TRBD1. The CDR3 contains 14 residues. Germline V gives CDR1 SGHTA, CDR2 FQGNSA. With V trimmed by 4 bases and J by 7 bases, 7 bases remained unmatched. The CDR3 DNA follows: TGTGCCAGCAGCTCTGGGACAGGGTTGGGGACCCAGTACTTC. This gives the protein CASSSGTGLGTQYF.

This rearrangement joins TRBV28 to TRBJ2-2, with D possibly TRBD1 on 6 matching bases. CDR1 is MDHEN, CDR2 SYDVKM, per germline. The CDR3 has 15 amino acids. V lost 5 bases and J lost 5, with 15 bases in between. The CDR3 spells CASSPRTVGTGELFF. The DNA for the CDR3 is TGTGCCAGCAGTCCTCGGACAGTTGGGACCGGGGAGCTGTTTTTT.

In its sample, this clone was seen a few times. The rearrangement uses TRBV5-4 and TRBJ2-1; the match to TRBD2 covers 10 bases. There are 17 residues in the CDR3. V lost 0 bases, J lost 8 bases, and 11 bases stayed unmatched. CDR1 SGHNT and CDR2 YYREEE come from the germline V gene (reference sequence). The CDR3 sequence: CASSLAQRSGRVDEQFF. CDR3 DNA: TGTGCCAGCAGCTTGGCCCAGAGAAGCGGGAGGGTCGATGAGCAGTTCTTC.

The chain has TRBV2 and TRBJ1-2; D unclear. V shed 0 bases and J shed 4 bases, with 6 bases lying between them. CDR1 SNHLY and CDR2 FYNNEI come from the germline V gene. This CDR3 has 13 residues. The CDR3 DNA is TGTGCCAGCAGTGAAGCGAGGGCCTATGGCTACACCTTC. Its translation: CASSEARAYGYTF.

This chain links TRBV2 with TRBJ2-3, with D tentatively TRBD2 (5 bases). V lost 4 bases and J lost 0, with 11 bases in between. Germline CDR1 is SNHLY and CDR2 is FYNNEI. The CDR3 spans 15 residues. For the CDR3, the DNA is TGTGCCAGCAGTGGGAGCGGTTCTAGCACAGATACGCAGTATTTT. Its protein product is CASSGSGSSTDTQYF.

The genes are TRBV27 and TRBJ2-7; TRBD2 agrees at 11 bases. Trimming took 5 bases from V and 2 from J; bases not matched to a gene: 8. This CDR3 is 16 amino acids long. CDR1 and CDR2 from the germline V gene are MNHEY and SMNVEV (reference sequence). The CDR3 region has the DNA TGTGCCAGCAGTGAAGGACTAGCGGGCGACCCCTACGAGCAGTACTTC. Its protein is CASSEGLAGDPYEQYF.

The gene calls are TRBV7-2 and TRBJ2-3, with D unclear. The germline CDR1 and CDR2 sequences are SGHTA and FQGNSA. The CDR3 loop spans 12 amino acids. The V end lost 1 base, the J end lost 13 bases, and 12 bases lay between the germline ends. The CDR3 spells CASSLGGSAKYF. Here the CDR3 DNA reads TGTGCCAGCAGCTTAGGAGGCTCCGCTAAGTATTTT. Complete variable domain (other parts from reference TRBV7-2 and TRBJ2-3): GAGVSQSPSNKVTEKGKDVELRCDPISGHTALYWYRQSLGQGLEFLIYFQGNSAPDKSGLPSDRFSAERTGGSVSTLTIQRTQQEDSAVYLCASSLGGSAKYFGPGTRLTVL.

A note on this clone: One end of the junction fails to match germline, which may point to a read error. The rearrangement links TRBV5-1 to TRBJ1-4; TRBD1 agrees at 10 bases. This CDR3 is built from 12 residues. Per the germline V gene, CDR1 is SGHRS and CDR2 is YFSETQ. The CDR3 sequence: CASSYDRGQLLF. In DNA form, the CDR3 reads TGCGCCAGCAGCTACGACAGGGGGCAGCTTCTTTTT.

This clone has a handful of counts. This sequence joins TRBV11-2 and TRBJ2-1; D perhaps matches TRBD2 (6 bases). V was trimmed by 1 base and J by 0 bases, leaving 10 bases between them. CDR1 SGHAT and CDR2 FQNNGV come from the germline V gene. The CDR3 loop spans 16 amino acids. CDR3: CASSLVPGSSYNEQFF. CDR3 nucleotides: TGTGCCAGCAGCTTAGTCCCCGGGAGCTCCTACAATGAGCAGTTCTTC. The variable domain in full, with the rest retrieved from reference TRBV11-2 and TRBJ2-1, is EAGVAQSPRYKIIEKRQSVAFWCNPISGHATLYWYQQILGQGPKLLIQFQNNGVVDDSQLPKDRFSAERLKGVDSTLKIQPAKLEDSAVYLCASSLVPGSSYNEQFFGPGTRLTVL.

This sequence joins TRBV7-2 and TRBJ2-7; TRBD2 might be the D (5 bases). The CDR3 loop spans 17 amino acids. Germline CDR1 SGHTA, CDR2 FQGNSA. V lost 0 bases to trimming and J lost 0 bases, with 15 bases between them. CDR3 sequence (DNA): TGTGCCAGCAGCTTAGCGTTACTCCGGGATAGCTCCTACGAGCAGTACTTC. Protein: CASSLALLRDSSYEQYF.

The V and J genes are TRBV4-1 and TRBJ2-1, with 11 bases fitting TRBD2. There are 15 residues in the CDR3. Germline V lookup: CDR1 MGHRA, CDR2 YSYEKL. Trimming cost V 4 bases and J 8 bases; bases outside gene matches: 7. Written as DNA, the CDR3 is TGCGCCAGCAGCCTTACTAGCGGGGGCAATGATGAGCAGTTCTTC. It is translated as CASSLTSGGNDEQFF.

This clone was found a few times. J is TRBJ2-1 and V is TRBV6-5; 7 nucleotides agree with TRBD2. The germline V gene encodes CDR1 MNHEY and CDR2 SVGAGI. V was pared by 6 bases and J by 5 bases, with 10 bases of the junction left unmatched. This CDR3 has 15 residues. Written as DNA, the CDR3 is TGTGCCAGCAGAGGTATGGGGCTAGCGGACAATGAGCAGTTCTTC. Amino acid sequence: CASRGMGLADNEQFF.